This section outlines one TCR beta chain sequence together with its context. These data originate in a study of shared clonotypes between healthy human individuals. Using immunoSEQ multiplex PCR, the repertoire was profiled, and TCRdb retains in-frame clones only, with some absent. Here the sample spans 2 million to 2.5 million clones, just under 95% being singletons. This CDR3 is built from 12 residues. The ends lost 5 bases at V and 8 bases at J; junction bases unmatched: 3. CDR1 is SGHNT, CDR2 YYREEE, per germline (reference sequence). This TCR was sampled from a man between 18 and 35 years old in good health. Some clones in this sample may be carry-over from other donors' samples. The chain recombines TRBV5-4 with TRBJ2-1; 8 nucleotides align to TRBD2. Sequencing was done on a sample of naive CD4+ T cells from PBMCs. The subset: CD45RA+ positively selected. The CDR3 DNA follows: TGTGCCAGCAGTAGAGCGGGAGATGAGCAGTTCTTC. Translating it yields CASSRAGDEQFF.